These T cell receptor beta chains were read from a single sample in a study of post-analysis software for immune sequencing data. Each CDR3 protein is one row after TCRdb ran MiXCR on the PCR reads. The table lists about 540,000 distinct CDR3 sequences, 30% to 40% of them singletons, with less than 6% in the top ten. Sequenced sample: blood. The receptors shown here come from a girl under 18 with multiple sclerosis. Each CDR3 is given with its conserved first and last residue.

j_gene: TRBJ2-7; v_gene: TRBV20-1; CDR3aa: CSGGTDSYEQYF
j_gene: TRBJ1-5; v_gene: TRBV29-1; CDR3aa: CSVVGGAGSNQPQHF
j_gene: TRBJ2-5; v_gene: TRBV7-9; CDR3aa: CASSPSGGDRSQYF
j_gene: TRBJ2-3; v_gene: TRBV28; CDR3aa: CASSFTFKLAGDPDTQYF
j_gene: TRBJ1-6; v_gene: TRBV20-1; CDR3aa: CSASGGVRVGSPLHF
j_gene: TRBJ2-3; v_gene: TRBV20-1; CDR3aa: CSAREWQMGTDTQYF
j_gene: TRBJ2-5; v_gene: TRBV18; CDR3aa: CASSPPGETQYF
j_gene: TRBJ1-2; v_gene: TRBV4-1; CDR3aa: CASSQLTDRNYGCTF
j_gene: TRBJ2-2; v_gene: TRBV10-3; CDR3aa: CAISGGTGELFF
j_gene: TRBJ2-7; v_gene: TRBV7-9; CDR3aa: CASSSTGTGGLYEQYF
j_gene: TRBJ1-1; v_gene: TRBV4-1; CDR3aa: CASSQPSGDNTEAFF
j_gene: TRBJ2-5; v_gene: TRBV29-1; CDR3aa: CSVGQGAGQETQYF
j_gene: TRBJ2-7; v_gene: TRBV3-1; CDR3aa: CASSRQGMSYEQYF
j_gene: TRBJ1-2; v_gene: TRBV3-1; CDR3aa: CASSQVARAYGYTF
j_gene: TRBJ1-2; v_gene: TRBV20-1; CDR3aa: CSASSSLYGYTF
j_gene: TRBJ2-1; v_gene: TRBV7-3; CDR3aa: CASSLSRSYNEQFF
j_gene: TRBJ2-5; v_gene: TRBV5-1; CDR3aa: CASSKGQFQETQYF
j_gene: TRBJ1-2; v_gene: TRBV7-9; CDR3aa: CASSLRTVFAAGYTF
j_gene: TRBJ2-5; v_gene: TRBV18; CDR3aa: CASSPLRWTEETQYF
j_gene: TRBJ2-3; v_gene: TRBV10-3; CDR3aa: CALSEGRGGRTDTQYF
j_gene: TRBJ2-4; v_gene: TRBV20-1; CDR3aa: CSAPKDVKNIQYF
j_gene: TRBJ1-2; v_gene: TRBV2; CDR3aa: CASSEGTEDGYTF
j_gene: TRBJ1-4; v_gene: TRBV5-1; CDR3aa: CASRNGLLGEKLFF
j_gene: TRBJ2-1; v_gene: TRBV7-2; CDR3aa: CASSLGLKAGGFSSYNEQFF
j_gene: TRBJ2-7; v_gene: TRBV6-4; CDR3aa: CASSDGLGFEQYF
j_gene: TRBJ2-7; v_gene: TRBV10-3; CDR3aa: CAIRSSAYEQYF
j_gene: TRBJ1-1; v_gene: TRBV29-1; CDR3aa: CSVEGGPGAFF
j_gene: TRBJ2-3; v_gene: TRBV20-1; CDR3aa: CSARRDRAVLDTQYF
j_gene: TRBJ1-5; v_gene: TRBV7-8; CDR3aa: CASREDGNQPQHF
j_gene: TRBJ2-1; v_gene: TRBV7-3; CDR3aa: CASSLLGGFYNEQFF
j_gene: TRBJ2-7; v_gene: TRBV10-3; CDR3aa: CAIRAGESSEQYF
j_gene: TRBJ2-5; v_gene: TRBV5-5; CDR3aa: CASSLTIWGQETQYF
j_gene: TRBJ2-5; v_gene: TRBV12-3/TRBV12-4; CDR3aa: CASIRGLAGGRETQYF
j_gene: TRBJ1-3; v_gene: TRBV4-1; CDR3aa: CASSQVRFSGNTIYF
j_gene: TRBJ1-2; v_gene: TRBV24-1; CDR3aa: CATDGGGLNGYTF
j_gene: TRBJ2-3; v_gene: TRBV5-1; CDR3aa: CASSLATSGGDTQYF
j_gene: TRBJ1-2; v_gene: TRBV20-1; CDR3aa: CSARRVGYGYTF
j_gene: TRBJ2-3; v_gene: TRBV20-1; CDR3aa: CSATDRLRDTQYF
j_gene: TRBJ2-7; v_gene: TRBV3-1; CDR3aa: CASSSQSGAQTGEQYF
j_gene: TRBJ2-3; v_gene: TRBV6-5; CDR3aa: CASRSPGVTDTQYF
j_gene: TRBJ2-3; v_gene: TRBV29-1; CDR3aa: CSVVGGADTQYF
j_gene: TRBJ2-5; v_gene: TRBV29-1; CDR3aa: CSVAGLAGGVQETQYF